This T cell receptor (beta chain) appears in the sequencing data of a study of blood T cells in healthy people across ages. Study-wide points: Diversity of TCR beta correlated strongly with naive T cell percentage.

Primers used in a second PCR of about 6 to 12 cycles were a sample-barcoded 5' primer and a J-beta primer mix. All cDNA molecules were each tagged by a template-switch adaptor with 12 random nucleotides. Each CDR3 protein is one row after TCRdb ran MiXCR on the 5' RACE reads. The sample has about 1,500,000 distinct CDR3 sequences, approximately 40% seen once. They isolated at least 6 million PBMCs from each sample. Concerning this clonotype itself: The target antigen is unknown.

The germline V gene encodes CDR1 MNHNS and CDR2 SASEGT. This CDR3 contains 15 residues. V was clipped by 7 bases and J by 4 bases, with 14 bases between them. The clonotype was recovered from a woman aged 18-30 years in good health. The sequencing input was blood. The gene calls are TRBV6-1 and TRBJ2-6; unclear D gene. Here the CDR3 reads CASMKFALGANVLTF. As DNA, the CDR3 is TGTGCCAGCATGAAATTTGCCCTCGGGGCCAACGTCCTGACTTTC.